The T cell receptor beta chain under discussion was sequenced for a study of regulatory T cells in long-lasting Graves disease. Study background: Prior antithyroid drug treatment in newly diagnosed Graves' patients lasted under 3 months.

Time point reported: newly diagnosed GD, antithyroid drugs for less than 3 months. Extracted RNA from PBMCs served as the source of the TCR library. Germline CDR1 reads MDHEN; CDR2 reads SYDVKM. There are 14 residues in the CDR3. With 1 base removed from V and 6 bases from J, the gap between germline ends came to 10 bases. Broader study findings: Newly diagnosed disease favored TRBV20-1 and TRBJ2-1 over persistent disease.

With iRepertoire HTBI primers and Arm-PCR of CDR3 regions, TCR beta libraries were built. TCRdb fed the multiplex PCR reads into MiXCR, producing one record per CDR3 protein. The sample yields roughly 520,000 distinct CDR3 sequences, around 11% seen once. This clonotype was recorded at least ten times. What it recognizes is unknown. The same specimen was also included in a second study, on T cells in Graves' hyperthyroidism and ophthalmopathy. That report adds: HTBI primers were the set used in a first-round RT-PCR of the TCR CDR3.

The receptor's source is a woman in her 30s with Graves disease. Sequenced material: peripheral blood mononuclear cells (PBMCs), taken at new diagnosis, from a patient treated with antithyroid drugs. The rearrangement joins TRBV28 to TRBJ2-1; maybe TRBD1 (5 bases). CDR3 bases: TGTGCCAGCAGTTTATCCAGGGTGGGCAATGAGCAGTTCTTC. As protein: CASSLSRVGNEQFF.